These 31 T cell receptor beta chains came from one sample sequenced in a study of shared clonotypes between healthy human individuals. Method: immunoSEQ multiplex PCR; TCRdb's copy keeps in-frame clones and lacks some. The data contain a few million clones, about 92% of them singletons. Specimen: naive CD4+ T cells from PBMCs. Subset of the sample: CD45RA+ positively selected. These receptor sequences come from a man aged 18 to 30 in good health. Some clones in this sample may be carry-over from other donors' samples.

In regard to this clone: The sample contains more than one DNA sequence encoding this CDR3. The V and J genes are TRBV19 and TRBJ1-1; D is ambiguous. The CDR3 extends over 12 amino acids. In germline, CDR1 is LNHDA, CDR2 SQIVND (reference sequence). V was trimmed by 4 bases and J by 2 bases, leaving 5 bases between them. The CDR3 protein is CASSTYNTEAFF. The CDR3 nucleotides read TGTGCCAGTAGTACCTATAACACTGAAGCTTTCTTT.

J is TRBJ2-3 and V is TRBV9; 11 nucleotides align to TRBD2. After removal of 3 bases from V and 6 bases from J, the junction contained 12 bases not matched to a gene. Germline loops: CDR1 SGDLS, CDR2 YYNGEE. The CDR3 has 17 residues. This chain's CDR3 is CASSADSGRAAWDTQYF. DNA of the CDR3: TGTGCCAGCAGCGCCGATAGCGGGAGGGCCGCGTGGGATACGCAGTATTTT.

J is TRBJ2-1 and V is TRBV7-2; TRBD2 agrees at 15 bases. This CDR3 has 14 amino acids. Germline V lookup: CDR1 SGHTA, CDR2 FQGNSA. V dropped 2 bases and J dropped 16; count of bases not matched to a gene: 6. The CDR3 protein is CASSLQGTSGRFFF. The CDR3 DNA reads TGTGCCAGCAGCTTACAAGGGACTAGCGGGAGGTTTTTCTTC.

V is TRBV27 and J is TRBJ2-1; D not certain. The germline V and J ends were trimmed by 4 bases and 8 bases, with 6 bases remaining between them. Germline CDR1 and CDR2: MNHEY and SMNVEV (reference sequence). CDR3 size: 11 residues. CDR3 loop: CASSSSHEQFF. The CDR3 region has the DNA TGTGCCAGCAGTTCCAGCCATGAGCAGTTCTTC.

This chain uses TRBV10-3 with TRBJ1-3; D is perhaps TRBD1 (6 bases). Germline values: CDR1 ENHRY, CDR2 SYGVKD. CDR3 length equals 18 residues. V lost 7 bases, J lost 0 bases, and 22 bases lay in between. CDR3 DNA sequence: TGTGCCATCATGAGGGGGGGTCAGGGCTTGATCTCTGGAAACACCATATATTTT. Translated, it gives CAIMRGGQGLISGNTIYF.

In regard to this clone: Other nucleotide sequences in the sample specify the same CDR3. The chain recombines TRBV25-1 with TRBJ2-7, with D uncertain. This CDR3 spans 11 amino acids. Trimming cost V 2 bases and J 4 bases, with 3 bases left between them. Germline V gene lookup returns CDR1 MGHDK and CDR2 SYGVNS. The CDR3 sequence is CASSERYEQYF. The DNA for the CDR3 is TGTGCCAGCAGTGAAAGGTACGAGCAGTACTTC.

This rearrangement joins TRBV7-9 to TRBJ1-2; 9 bases align to TRBD1. V lost 5 bases to trimming and J lost 2 bases; unmatched junction nucleotides: 3. Germline assignment: CDR1 SEHNR and CDR2 FQNEAQ (reference sequence). The CDR3 contains 14 residues. CDR3 sequence: CASSPTGGNYGYTF. The CDR3 DNA sequence: TGTGCCAGCAGCCCCACAGGGGGCAACTATGGCTACACCTTC.

In the case of this clone: The same CDR3 can be traced to other DNA sequences in this sample. For the CDR3, the DNA is TGTGCCAGCAGCCCACAAAGTAGCACAGATACGCAGTATTTT. Encoded protein: CASSPQSSTDTQYF. The J gene is TRBJ2-3, the V gene TRBV6-5; D is uncertain. V lost 6 bases, J lost 0 bases, and 10 bases lay in between. This CDR3 has 14 residues. Germline V lookup: CDR1 MNHEY, CDR2 SVGAGI.

The rearrangement uses TRBV5-5 and TRBJ2-1; TRBD2 aligns across 7 bases. CDR3 length: 15 amino acids. The V gene's germline CDR1 is SGHKS and CDR2 YYEKEE (reference sequence). V lost 0 bases, J lost 6 bases, and 6 bases stayed unmatched. In DNA form, the CDR3 reads TGTGCCAGCAGCTTGGCTCCTAGCGGCCCCAATGAGCAGTTCTTC. Its translation: CASSLAPSGPNEQFF.

In DNA form, the CDR3 reads TGTGCCAGCAGCCCAGGGCTCTCCTACAATGAGCAGTTCTTC. It is translated as CASSPGLSYNEQFF. The chain combines TRBV7-9 with TRBJ2-1; TRBD1 is a possible D gene (5 bases). Germline lookup yields CDR1 SEHNR and CDR2 FQNEAQ (reference sequence). The CDR3 extends over 14 amino acids. V lost 5 bases to trimming and J lost 0 bases, with 8 bases between them.

Comment on this clone: Other DNA sequences in this specimen translate into the identical CDR3. V is TRBV18 and J is TRBJ2-3; 7 nucleotides align to TRBD1. V lost 4 bases, J lost 2 bases, and 0 bases stayed unmatched. CDR1 is KGHSH and CDR2 is LQKENI in the germline V gene. CDR3 length equals 13 residues. Here the CDR3 reads CASSQGATDTQYF. The CDR3 coding sequence is TGTGCCAGCTCACAGGGGGCCACAGATACGCAGTATTTT.

This sequence joins TRBV29-1 and TRBJ1-3, with D perhaps TRBD1 (5 bases). CDR1 and CDR2 (germline): SQVTM, ANQGSEA. This CDR3 contains 13 residues. The germline V and J ends were trimmed by 1 base and 4 bases, with 8 bases remaining between them. CDR3 DNA: TGCAGCGTTGAAGCAGGGTCCGGAAACACCATATATTTT. Translated, it gives CSVEAGSGNTIYF.

The sample holds one count of this clone. The chain couples TRBV25-1 to TRBJ2-1; weak D call: TRBD2 (6 bases). V lost 7 bases and J lost 8, with 21 bases in between. The CDR3 runs 15 residues. Germline assignment: CDR1 MGHDK and CDR2 SYGVNS. CDR3 coding DNA: TGTGCCAGCACCCCAGGAGGACTACGGCCCCATGAGCAGTTCTTC. Its protein product is CASTPGGLRPHEQFF.

The chain carries TRBV7-8 and TRBJ2-3; tentatively, D is TRBD2 (6 bases). CDR3 length: 17 residues. Per germline, CDR1 SGHVS and CDR2 FQNEAQ. V was clipped by 1 base and J by 3 bases, with 17 bases between them. The CDR3 spells CASSLGRGRNGTDTQYF. CDR3 DNA: TGTGCCAGCAGCTTAGGGCGGGGAAGAAATGGGACAGATACGCAGTATTTT.

The chain joins TRBV5-6 to TRBJ1-1; D ambiguous. V was trimmed by 0 bases and J by 5 bases, leaving 11 bases between them. Per the germline V gene, CDR1 is SGHDT and CDR2 is YYEEEE. This CDR3 region has 14 residues. This CDR3 reads CASSLAVGQTEAFF. Here the CDR3 DNA reads TGTGCCAGCAGCTTGGCAGTCGGTCAGACTGAAGCTTTCTTT.

The rearrangement joins TRBV15 to TRBJ2-5, with 10 bases that match TRBD2. This CDR3 is 16 amino acids long. V lost 1 base to trimming and J lost 5 bases; unmatched junction nucleotides: 7. From germline, CDR1 is LNHNV and CDR2 YYDKDF (reference sequence). In DNA, the CDR3 is TGTGCCACCAGCAGAGGGGAGGTAGCGGGAGGTGAGACCCAGTACTTC. This encodes CATSRGEVAGGETQYF.

The chain recombines TRBV30 with TRBJ1-3; D is ambiguous. V was cut by 0 bases and J by 3 bases, with 12 bases left in between. The germline V gene encodes CDR1 GTSNPN and CDR2 SVGIG (reference sequence). The length of the CDR3 is 15 residues. Here the CDR3 DNA reads TGTGCCTGGAGTGTAGAAGGTATCCGTGGAAACACCATATATTTT. Translation gives CAWSVEGIRGNTIYF.

V usage is TRBV5-6 and J usage is TRBJ2-1; D uncertain. The CDR3 runs to 13 residues. Trimming removed 5 bases from V and 12 bases from J, with 18 bases in between. Germline V gene lookup returns CDR1 SGHDT and CDR2 YYEEEE. The CDR3 reads CASSPTARTGQFF. CDR3 sequence (DNA): TGTGCCAGCAGTCCAACCGCCCGAACCGGGCAGTTCTTC.

The DNA of the CDR3 is TGTGCCAGCAGTTACCGGGACAGGGGCGTCGACGAGCAGTACTTC. Its translation is CASSYRDRGVDEQYF. The rearrangement uses TRBV6-6 and TRBJ2-7, with 10 bases fitting TRBD1. Germline CDR1 is MNHNY and CDR2 is SVGAGI (reference sequence). V gave up 2 bases and J gave up 5 bases; unmatched junction bases: 6. The CDR3 contains 15 residues.

The chain employs TRBV11-1 and TRBJ2-1; unclear D gene. The CDR3 sequence is 15 residues long. Germline values: CDR1 SGHAT, CDR2 FQDESV (reference sequence). Deletions cut 4 bases from V and 0 bases from J, with 10 bases between. In nucleotides, the CDR3 is TGTGCCAGCAGCTACCTACCACTCTCCTACAATGAGCAGTTCTTC. Protein product: CASSYLPLSYNEQFF. Together with reference TRBV11-1 and TRBJ2-1, the CDR3 gives the full variable domain: EAEVAQSPRYKITEKSQAVAFWCDPISGHATLYWYRQILGQGPELLVQFQDESVVDDSQLPKDRFSAERLKGVDSTLKIQPAELGDSAMYLCASSYLPLSYNEQFFGPGTRLTVL.

The chain couples TRBV10-3 to TRBJ2-5; no clear D gene. CDR1 is ENHRY, CDR2 SYGVKD, per germline. Between the trimmed V and J ends, which lost 4 bases and 5 bases, there was a span of 8 bases. CDR3 length equals 12 residues. CDR3 bases: TGTGCCATCAGTGGACTGGGGGAGACCCAGTACTTC. Translation: CAISGLGETQYF.

This clone was counted a single time. The rearrangement joins TRBV27 to TRBJ1-2; no clear D. Trimming left V 1 base short and J 4 bases short, with 13 bases between. The CDR3 is made up of 15 amino acids. Germline V gene lookup returns CDR1 MNHEY and CDR2 SMNVEV (reference sequence). CDR3 DNA sequence: TGTGCCAGCAGTTTATTATCCAACCACCTCTATGGCTACACCTTC. Translation gives CASSLLSNHLYGYTF.

The chain links TRBV7-2 to TRBJ2-7, with D possibly TRBD1 on 6 matching bases. The CDR3 is made up of 14 amino acids. The V end lost 1 base, the J end lost 4 bases, and 11 bases lay between the germline ends. In germline, CDR1 is SGHTA, CDR2 FQGNSA. The CDR3 nucleotides read TGTGCCAGCAGCTTAGATGTGGGGACATACGAGCAGTACTTC. The encoded protein is CASSLDVGTYEQYF.

The V gene is TRBV5-1, the J gene TRBJ2-3, with 9 bases identical to TRBD1. The germline CDR1 and CDR2 sequences are SGHRS and YFSETQ. The CDR3 extends over 15 amino acids. J gave up 0 bases and V 2 bases, and 1 base lay outside the gene matches. CDR3 loop: CASSFGTGSTDTQYF. The CDR3 nucleotides read TGCGCCAGCAGCTTTGGGACAGGGAGCACAGATACGCAGTATTTT.

The chain carries TRBV7-9 and TRBJ1-3; TRBD1 is a possible D gene (5 bases). V lost 3 bases and J lost 1, with 13 bases in between. The CDR3 extends over 16 amino acids. Germline CDR1 is SEHNR and CDR2 is FQNEAQ (reference sequence). As DNA, the CDR3 is TGTGCCAGCAGCTTCACAGGCTGGCAATCTGGAAACACCATATATTTT. Its translation is CASSFTGWQSGNTIYF.

The chain carries TRBV7-2 and TRBJ1-5; 9 nucleotides line up with TRBD1. Germline V lookup: CDR1 SGHTA, CDR2 FQGNSA. The CDR3 is made up of 15 amino acids. V gave up 5 bases and J gave up 0 bases; unmatched junction bases: 2. The CDR3 region has the DNA TGTGCCAGCAGCCCACAGGGGGCTAGCAATCAGCCCCAGCATTTT. It yields the protein CASSPQGASNQPQHF.

This sequence joins TRBV5-1 and TRBJ2-7, with unresolved D. The CDR3 runs to 13 residues. Trimming shortened V by 0 bases and J by 6 bases, and 10 bases separated the two germline ends. CDR1 and CDR2 (germline): SGHRS, YFSETQ. In DNA form, the CDR3 reads TGCGCCAGCAGCTTGGACTTGGCCGGCGAGCAGTACTTC. Translation: CASSLDLAGEQYF.

The CDR3 bases are TGCACCAGCAGCCAAGATTGCCGTGAGGGACTAGCGGGAGAATTCTCCTACAATGAGCAGTTCTTC. This codes for CTSSQDCREGLAGEFSYNEQFF. The chain uses TRBV1 and TRBJ2-1; TRBD2, as called in the table, went unchecked against the DNA. TRBV1 is a pseudogene locus. The CDR3 contains 22 residues.

The chain links TRBV5-1 to TRBJ2-7; TRBD1 matches 7 bases. This CDR3 is 14 amino acids long. Trimming removed 1 base from V and 1 base from J; junction bases left unmatched: 2. Germline-derived CDR1 and CDR2 are SGHRS and YFSETQ. The CDR3 region is CASSLQQGSYEQYF. The CDR3 nucleotides are TGCGCCAGCAGCTTGCAACAGGGGTCCTACGAGCAGTACTTC.

The table lists this clone with a few counts. The CDR3, as DNA: TGTGCCAGCAAAGAGGGACTAGCCAAAAACATTCAGTACTTC. Translating gives CASKEGLAKNIQYF. The chain employs TRBV2 and TRBJ2-4, with a tentative D call TRBD2 (6 bases). The CDR3 totals 14 residues. Trimming shortened V by 7 bases and J by 0 bases, and 10 bases separated the two germline ends. Germline assignment: CDR1 SNHLY and CDR2 FYNNEI.

The rearrangement links TRBV6-1 to TRBJ2-3; D assignment may be TRBD1 or TRBD2 (5 bases each). Germline V gene lookup returns CDR1 MNHNS and CDR2 SASEGT. Deletions cut 3 bases from V and 2 bases from J, with 9 bases between. The CDR3 loop spans 14 amino acids. In DNA, the CDR3 is TGTGCCAGCAGTGATAGGGACCCCACAGATACGCAGTATTTT. Protein: CASSDRDPTDTQYF.